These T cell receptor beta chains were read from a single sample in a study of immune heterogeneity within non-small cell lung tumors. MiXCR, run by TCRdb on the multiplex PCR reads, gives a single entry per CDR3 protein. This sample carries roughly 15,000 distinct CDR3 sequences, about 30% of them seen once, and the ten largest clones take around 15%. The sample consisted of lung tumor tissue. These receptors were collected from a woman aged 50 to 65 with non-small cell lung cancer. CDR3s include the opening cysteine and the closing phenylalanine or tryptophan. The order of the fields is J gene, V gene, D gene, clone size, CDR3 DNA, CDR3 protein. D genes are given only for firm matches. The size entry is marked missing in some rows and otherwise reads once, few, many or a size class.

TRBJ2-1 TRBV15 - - TGTGCCACCAGCAGAGGGCAGGTCCCTGAGCAGTTCTTC CATSRGQVPEQFF
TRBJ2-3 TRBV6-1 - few TGTGCCAGCAGTCAGGGTAGCAGACGCACAGATACGCAGTATTTT CASSQGSRRTDTQYF
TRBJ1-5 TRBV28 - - TGTGCCAGCTCCTCGGACGTAAGCAATCAGCCCCAGCATTTT CASSSDVSNQPQHF
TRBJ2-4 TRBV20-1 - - TGCAGTGCTATCCCCCTAGAGGGGAGGGGGGGTTTAGCCAAAAACATTCAGTACTTC CSAIPLEGRGGLAKNIQYF
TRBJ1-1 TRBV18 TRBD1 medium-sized TGTGCCAGCTCAACCCGGGACAGGGGTCCCACTGAAGCTTTCTTT CASSTRDRGPTEAFF
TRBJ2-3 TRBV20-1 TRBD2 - TGCAGTGCTGACAGTCCGCTAGCGGGAGGCCCCACAGATACGCAGTATTTT CSADSPLAGGPTDTQYF
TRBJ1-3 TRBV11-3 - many TGTGCCAGCAGCCCGTCCCGCGGTGGAAACACCATATATTTT CASSPSRGGNTIYF
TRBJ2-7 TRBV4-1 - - TGCGCCAGCAGCCCGGTGATGGGCGGGGCAGAAGAGCAGTACTTC CASSPVMGGAEEQYF
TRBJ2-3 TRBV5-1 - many TGCGCCAGCAGCTTAGATTTGACTATCACAGATACGCAGTATTTT CASSLDLTITDTQYF
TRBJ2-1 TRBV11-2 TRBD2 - TGTGCCAGCAGCCCCGGCGGGAGGGGTAGCGGTCGGATGAATGAGCAGTTCTTC CASSPGGRGSGRMNEQFF
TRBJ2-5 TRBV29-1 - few TGCAGCGTTGCAGGACGGGACCGCCAAGAGACCCAGTACTTC CSVAGRDRQETQYF
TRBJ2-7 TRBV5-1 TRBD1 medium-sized TGCGCCAGCAGCTACCGGGACAGCCTACCCTACGAGCAGTACTTC CASSYRDSLPYEQYF
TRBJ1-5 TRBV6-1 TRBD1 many TGTGCCAGCAGTCCCCGTGGCAGGGGGGATCAGCCCCAGCATTTT CASSPRGRGDQPQHF
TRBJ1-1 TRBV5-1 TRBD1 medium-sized TGCGCCAGCAGCCCGGGACAGGGGATGACTGAAGCTTTCTTT CASSPGQGMTEAFF
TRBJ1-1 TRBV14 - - TGTGCCAGCAGCCGGGGCCCTGAAGCTTTCTTT CASSRGPEAFF
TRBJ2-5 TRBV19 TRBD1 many TGTGCCAGTAGTAACTCACGACAGGGAGAGACCCAGTACTTC CASSNSRQGETQYF
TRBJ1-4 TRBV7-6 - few TGTGCCAGCAGCTTAGGTTGGATTAATGAAAAACTGTTTTTT CASSLGWINEKLFF
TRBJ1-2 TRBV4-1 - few TGCGCCAGCAGCCCGGATATAGGGGTCCCCTATGGCTACACCTTC CASSPDIGVPYGYTF
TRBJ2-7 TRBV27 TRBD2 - TGTGCCATCAGGGCCCCTACTAGCGGGAGGGCCTCCGAGCAGTACTTC CAIRAPTSGRASEQYF
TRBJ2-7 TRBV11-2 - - TGTGCCAGCAGCTTAGCGGGGCAGGTAGTTTACGGGCAGTACTTC CASSLAGQVVYGQYF
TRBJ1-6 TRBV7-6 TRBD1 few TGTGCCAGCAGCTTACTTTGGCAGGGGGCGCGGAATTCACCCCTCCACTTT CASSLLWQGARNSPLHF
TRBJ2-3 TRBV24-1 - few TGTGCCACCAGTGATTTAGGGGGAGTCCTCCCAGATACGCAGTATTTT CATSDLGGVLPDTQYF
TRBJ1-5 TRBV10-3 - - TGTGCCATCAAGTCGAACAGGGACAATCAGCCCCAGCATTTT CAIKSNRDNQPQHF
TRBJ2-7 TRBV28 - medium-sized TGTGCCAGCAGTTTTGGGCACCTGCCCTCCTACGAGCAGTACTTC CASSFGHLPSYEQYF
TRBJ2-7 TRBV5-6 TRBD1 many TGTGCCAGCACCACCAGGGGGCCGAGCTCCTACGAGCAGTACTTC CASTTRGPSSYEQYF
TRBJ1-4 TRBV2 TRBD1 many TGTGCCAGCCGAAAACAGGGGACGATGAATGAAAAACTGTTTTTT CASRKQGTMNEKLFF
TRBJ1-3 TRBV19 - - TGTGCCAGTAGTTCCGGACGGATCTCTGGAAACACCATATATTTT CASSSGRISGNTIYF
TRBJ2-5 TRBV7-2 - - TGTGCCAGCAGCCGGGGACCCGAAGAGACCCAGTACTTC CASSRGPEETQYF
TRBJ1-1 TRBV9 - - TGTGCCAGCAGCGTAGGGCGCTGGACTGAAGCTTTCTTT CASSVGRWTEAFF
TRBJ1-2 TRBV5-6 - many TGTGCCAGCAGCTTGGTCGGGCAGAACCTTAACTATGGCTACACCTTC CASSLVGQNLNYGYTF
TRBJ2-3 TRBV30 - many TGTGCCTGGAGCGGGGGATCGACGCAGTATTTT CAWSGGSTQYF
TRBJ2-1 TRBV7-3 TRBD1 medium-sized TGTGCCAGCAGCCTAGGACAGGGAGCAAACAATGAGCAGTTCTTC CASSLGQGANNEQFF
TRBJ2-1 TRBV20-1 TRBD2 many TGCAGTGCCCCACCAAACCACGGGGGGTTAGCAAAAAGCTCCTACAATGAGCAGTTCTTC CSAPPNHGGLAKSSYNEQFF
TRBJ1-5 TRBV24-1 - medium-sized TGTGCCACCAGTGAGGTAAATCAGCCCCAGCATTTT CATSEVNQPQHF
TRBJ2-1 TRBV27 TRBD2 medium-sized TGTGCCAGCAGTTTATCCTCCGGGACTAGCCGAATCAATGAGCAGTTCTTC CASSLSSGTSRINEQFF
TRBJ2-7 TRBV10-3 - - TGTGCCATCAGTGACTCCTACGAGCAGTACTTC CAISDSYEQYF
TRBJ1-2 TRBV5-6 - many TGTGCCAGCAGCGTGACAGAGAACTATGGCTACACCTTC CASSVTENYGYTF
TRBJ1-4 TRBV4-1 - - TGCGCCAGCAGAAAAGATTTAGGGCCCTCAGAAAAACTGTTTTTT CASRKDLGPSEKLFF
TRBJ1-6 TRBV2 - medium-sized TGTGCCAGCAGTGAGGGGAGGAATTCACCCCTCCACTTT CASSEGRNSPLHF
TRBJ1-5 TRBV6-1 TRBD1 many TGTGCCAGCAGTCCGACAGGGGGAAGCAATCAGCCCCAGCATTTT CASSPTGGSNQPQHF
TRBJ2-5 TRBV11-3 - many TGTGCCAGCAGCTTATCTGGAGACAGTTTTCAAGAGACCCAGTACTTC CASSLSGDSFQETQYF
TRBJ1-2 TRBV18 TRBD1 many TGTGCCAGCTCACCGGGACAGGGACACGGCTACACCTTC CASSPGQGHGYTF
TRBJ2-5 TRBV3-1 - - TGTGCCAGCAGCCAAGGTCCGGCTGGGGTGGAGACCCAGTACTTC CASSQGPAGVETQYF
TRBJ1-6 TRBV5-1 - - TGCGCCAGCAGCTGGACCCCAAATAATTCACCCCTCCACTTT CASSWTPNNSPLHF
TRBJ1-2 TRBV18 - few TGTGCCAGCTCACCTGGGGACTTTCCTAGGATGAATGGCTACACCTTC CASSPGDFPRMNGYTF
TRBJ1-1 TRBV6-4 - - TGTACCAGCAGCATTGGAAGACGGTCGATGAACACTGAAGCTTTCTTT CTSSIGRRSMNTEAFF
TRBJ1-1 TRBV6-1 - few TGTGCCAGCAGTGAAGTTTACAACACTGAAGCTTTCTTT CASSEVYNTEAFF
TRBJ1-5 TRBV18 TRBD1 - TGTGCCAGCTCACCAACGAGGGACAGGGGTAATCAGCCCCAGCATTTT CASSPTRDRGNQPQHF
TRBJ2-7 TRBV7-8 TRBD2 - TGTGCCAGCAGCTCGACGACCCGGGACTACTCCTACGAGCAGTACTTC CASSSTTRDYSYEQYF
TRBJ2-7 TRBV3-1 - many TGTGCCAGCAGCCCAGACGCCTACGAGCAGTACTTC CASSPDAYEQYF
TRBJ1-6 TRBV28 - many TGTGCCAGCAGGTTCGGGTCCCCGGTGGGTAATTCACCCCTCCACTTT CASRFGSPVGNSPLHF
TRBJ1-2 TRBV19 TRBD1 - TGTGCCAGTAGTCACACAGGACAGGGGAAATCCTATGGCTACACCTTC CASSHTGQGKSYGYTF